This T cell receptor (beta chain) was sequenced during a study of cytomegalovirus exposure and HLA in healthy donors. Germline V gene sequence: CDR1 MGHRA, CDR2 YSYEKL. V dropped 6 bases and J dropped 8; count of bases not matched to a gene: 21. This CDR3 is 18 amino acids long. PCR primers comprised 60 Vbeta and 13 Jbeta primers. Some clones are missing from TCRdb's copy, which holds only in-frame ones; the method was immunoSEQ multiplex PCR. The sample consists of approximately 200,000 clones, 70% to 90% of them appearing once. Donors sampled were nominally healthy, though unrecorded immune exposures were likely. Points on this clone: Its antigen remains unknown.

Study observations and caveats: Later analysis identified about 15,000 TCR beta sequences associated with HLA alleles, using a false discovery rate threshold of 0.05. TRBV6-2, TRBV6-3 and some other V segments were unresolvable in 87-base-pair reads. On later analysis, the bulk of CMV-associated TCR beta chains appeared to be HLA-restricted.

The chain carries TRBV4-1 and TRBJ2-1, with 8 positions matching TRBD1. Sequenced: PBMCs. This receptor was identified in a woman between 45 and 60 years old in good health and CMV-seronegative. The CDR3 sequence: CASSRTPSTGASLYEQFF. CDR3 in DNA: TGCGCCAGCAGTCGAACTCCATCGACAGGGGCTTCTCTGTATGAGCAGTTCTTC.